Described below is a single T cell receptor beta chain sequence and its context. The data stem from a study of control samples from healthy donors and cancer patients. The CDR3 runs to 15 residues. Trimming stripped 0 bases from V and 6 bases from J, with 15 bases between. Germline loops: CDR1 MNHEY, CDR2 SVGAGI. Produced via immunoSEQ multiplex PCR; TCRdb's table is partial and in-frame only. The sample shows about 120,000 clones, roughly 90% of them seen only once. The chain couples TRBV6-5 to TRBJ2-7, with a possible D match to TRBD1 (5 bases). This receptor was identified in a woman between 18 and 29 years old in good health. Sequenced: blood. The CDR3 loop reads CASSYSTQGGAEQYF. CDR3 DNA sequence: TGTGCCAGCAGTTACTCTACCCAGGGTGGAGCCGAGCAGTACTTC.